This TCR beta chain was identified in a study of beta chain features in type 1 diabetes. Study observations and caveats: Using cDNA template may skew counts toward highly expressing activated cells. Patients with Type 1 diabetes showed moderately but significantly shorter TCRB CDR3s in all four CD4+ subsets.

The germline V and J ends were trimmed by 4 bases and 6 bases, with 10 bases remaining between them. CDR3 length: 11 amino acids. Looked up from germline, CDR1 is DFQATT and CDR2 is SNEGSKA (reference sequence). Of the isolated RNA, all was reverse transcribed, and so the sequenced material was expressed TCRB transcripts. Sequencing was performed with immunoSEQ multiplex PCR; in TCRdb, only in-frame clones are kept and a portion is missing. Altogether more than 150,000 clones are present, roughly 9% being singletons, with the ten largest covering 0.7%. A few counts support this clone. Its antigen remains unknown.

Sequencing was performed on central memory CD4+ T cells from blood. This receptor was taken from a woman between 25 and 40 years old with type 1 diabetes. The chain employs TRBV20-1 and TRBJ2-7; possible D gene TRBD2, 5 bases. CDR3 nucleotide sequence: TGCAGTGCTAAATATGGACTCGAGCAGTACTTC. This gives the protein CSAKYGLEQYF.